These T cell receptor beta chains were read from a single sample in a study of T cell repertoires in cytomegalovirus infection. In TCRdb, the reads were re-called with MiXCR into one record per CDR3 protein. The sample holds about 340,000 distinct CDR3 sequences; under 35% are singletons and the top ten take around 18%. These receptors' antigens are unknown. Sequenced here: cultured PBMCs, sampled from culture after CMV antigen stimulation. The receptors come from a human donor in good health (CMV status not recorded). Some clones in this sample may be carry-over from other donors' samples. CDR3s include the opening cysteine and the closing phenylalanine or tryptophan. A D gene is named only where the DNA matches it firmly. Clone size is shown for a subset of rows, as once, few, many or a class of expanded clone.

clone_size,j_call,v_call,d_call,cdr3_aa,cdr3_nt
-,TRBJ1-6,TRBV15,-,CATSRDPGVRTLHF,TGTGCCACCAGCAGAGACCCCGGCGTCAGGACCCTCCACTTT
many,TRBJ1-2,TRBV18,-,CASSSTGRYGYTF,TGTGCCAGCTCATCGACAGGACGCTATGGCTACACCTTC
-,TRBJ2-1,TRBV20-1,-,CSAAGPRGGSYNEQFF,TGCAGTGCTGCCGGCCCTCGAGGGGGCTCCTACAATGAGCAGTTCTTC
-,TRBJ2-3,TRBV29-1,-,CSVVSDQRGTDTQYF,TGCAGCGTTGTTTCGGATCAGCGGGGCACAGATACGCAGTATTTT
-,TRBJ2-1,TRBV7-3,TRBD2,CASSFGLAVTNEQFF,TGTGCCAGCAGCTTCGGACTAGCGGTAACCAATGAGCAGTTCTTC
many,TRBJ2-3,TRBV27,-,CASSLMSLSTDTQYF,TGTGCCAGCAGTTTAATGTCGCTGAGCACAGATACGCAGTATTTT
-,TRBJ1-5,TRBV15,TRBD1,CATSRTTGGRHQPQHF,TGTGCCACCAGCAGAACCACAGGGGGGAGGCATCAGCCCCAGCATTTT
-,TRBJ1-5,TRBV7-8,TRBD1,CASSPNDRVVAQPQHF,TGTGCCAGCAGCCCGAACGACAGGGTAGTAGCTCAGCCCCAGCATTTT
many,TRBJ1-4,TRBV7-9,-,CASSPATNEKLFF,TGTGCCAGCAGCCCGGCAACTAATGAAAAACTGTTTTTT
-,TRBJ2-7,TRBV7-3,TRBD2,CASSFGTSAYEQYF,TGTGCCAGCAGCTTCGGGACTAGCGCCTACGAGCAGTACTTC
few,TRBJ2-7,TRBV6-5,-,CASSRFGYEQYF,TGTGCCAGCAGCCGGTTCGGGTACGAGCAGTACTTC
-,TRBJ2-1,TRBV6-1,-,CASSRHSYNEQFF,TGTGCCAGCAGTCGACACAGCTACAATGAGCAGTTCTTC
few,TRBJ2-3,TRBV24-1,-,CATSDGTVGDTQYF,TGTGCCACCAGTGATGGGACGGTGGGGGATACGCAGTATTTT
-,TRBJ2-7,TRBV14,TRBD1,CASSNGTGQSRREQYF,TGTGCCAGCAGCAACGGGACAGGGCAATCCCGTAGGGAGCAGTACTTC
few,TRBJ1-2,TRBV28,-,CASSRPNYGYTF,TGTGCCAGCAGTAGACCTAACTATGGCTACACCTTC
many,TRBJ1-4,TRBV29-1,-,CSVEEEYGRREKLFF,TGCAGCGTTGAAGAAGAGTATGGAAGACGTGAAAAACTGTTTTTT
few,TRBJ1-1,TRBV5-6,-,CASRFQGGQMNTEAFF,TGTGCCAGCAGATTCCAAGGCGGGCAGATGAACACTGAAGCTTTCTTT
-,TRBJ2-4,TRBV4-2,-,CASSQDLGGRVGAKNIQYF,TGTGCCAGCAGCCAAGATCTAGGGGGACGGGTGGGAGCCAAAAACATTCAGTACTTC
many,TRBJ2-1,TRBV7-6,-,CASSLRENEQFF,TGTGCCAGCAGCTTAAGGGAAAATGAGCAGTTCTTC
-,TRBJ2-6,TRBV5-1,-,CASSFSAGSGANVLTF,TGCGCCAGCAGCTTTTCGGCGGGCTCTGGGGCCAACGTCCTGACTTTC
-,TRBJ1-1,TRBV7-2,-,CASQTTGDNAFF,TGTGCCAGCCAAACCACCGGGGACAACGCTTTCTTT
many,TRBJ1-1,TRBV6-2/TRBV6-3,TRBD1,CASSWGQGTEAFF,TGTGCCAGCAGTTGGGGACAGGGTACGGAAGCTTTCTTT
-,TRBJ2-1,TRBV6-6,TRBD2,CASSYFLGSGRHSNEQFF,TGTGCCAGCAGTTACTTTCTGGGGAGCGGGAGACATAGCAATGAGCAGTTCTTC
-,TRBJ1-6,TRBV7-2,TRBD1,CASSHGQGGSPLHF,TGTGCCAGCAGCCACGGACAGGGAGGTTCACCCCTCCACTTT
few,TRBJ2-7,TRBV7-2,TRBD2,CASTSRRAGRDEQYF,TGTGCCAGCACCTCCAGACGGGCGGGGAGGGACGAGCAGTACTTC
few,TRBJ1-1,TRBV7-3,-,CASSLGRANTEAFF,TGTGCCAGCAGCTTAGGACGGGCAAACACTGAAGCTTTCTTT
-,TRBJ2-3,TRBV11-2,TRBD2,CASSKIAGTSTDTQYF,TGTGCCAGCAGTAAGATAGCGGGTACTAGCACAGATACGCAGTATTTT
-,TRBJ2-5,TRBV2,-,CASIEGAYSVLAQYF,TGTGCCAGCATCGAAGGGGCGTACAGCGTCCTGGCCCAGTACTTC
few,TRBJ2-3,TRBV10-3,TRBD1,CAISELIGGFVADTQYF,TGTGCCATCAGTGAGCTGATAGGGGGCTTTGTCGCAGATACGCAGTATTTT
-,TRBJ1-2,TRBV28,TRBD1,CASSQMDRIYGYTF,TGTGCCAGCAGTCAGATGGACAGGATCTATGGCTACACCTTC
few,TRBJ1-5,TRBV7-8,-,CASSFRGPYQPQHF,TGTGCCAGCAGCTTCAGGGGACCTTATCAGCCCCAGCATTTT
-,TRBJ1-1,TRBV5-5,TRBD1,CASSLTSGQGEAFF,TGTGCCAGCAGCTTAACCTCGGGACAGGGGGAAGCTTTCTTT
few,TRBJ1-6,TRBV20-1,-,CSARDSLNSPLHF,TGCAGTGCTAGGGACAGCCTAAATTCACCCCTCCACTTT
many,TRBJ2-1,TRBV7-2,-,CASRRPAVRNEQFF,TGTGCCAGCAGGAGGCCCGCGGTCCGCAATGAGCAGTTCTTC
-,TRBJ1-5,TRBV20-1,-,CSAGYLDQPQHF,TGCAGTGCCGGCTATTTAGATCAGCCCCAGCATTTT
-,TRBJ2-2,TRBV7-2,-,CASSLEAGVGELFF,TGTGCCAGCAGCTTAGAGGCTGGGGTAGGGGAGCTGTTTTTT
few,TRBJ1-5,TRBV19,TRBD1,CASSVTGGTFNQPQHF,TGTGCCAGTAGTGTGACAGGGGGAACATTCAATCAGCCCCAGCATTTT
few,TRBJ1-2,TRBV9,TRBD1,CASSTTGATNYGYTF,TGTGCCAGCAGCACAACAGGGGCCACTAACTATGGCTACACCTTC
many,TRBJ2-5,TRBV7-9,-,CASSFSRGGYQETQYF,TGTGCCAGCAGCTTTTCCAGGGGTGGGTACCAAGAGACCCAGTACTTC
few,TRBJ2-5,TRBV5-6,-,CASSLELTDTIGETQYF,TGTGCCAGCAGCTTAGAACTGACAGATACAATCGGGGAGACCCAGTACTTC
few,TRBJ1-3,TRBV28,-,CASSFTPGLRVGRGNTIYF,TGTGCCAGCAGTTTTACCCCGGGCCTACGGGTAGGTCGGGGAAACACCATATATTTT
many,TRBJ1-4,TRBV6-1,-,CASSRRSLNEKLFF,TGTGCCAGCAGCCGGCGGAGCCTTAATGAAAAACTGTTTTTT
-,TRBJ2-5,TRBV6-5,-,CASRLARQETQYF,TGTGCCAGCAGGCTAGCGCGCCAAGAGACCCAGTACTTC
-,TRBJ2-5,TRBV28,TRBD2,CASTPLEIAGGEETQYF,TGTGCCAGCACCCCCCTAGAGATAGCGGGAGGAGAGGAGACCCAGTACTTC
-,TRBJ2-7,TRBV7-9,TRBD1,CASSFTGTGFSYEQYF,TGTGCCAGCAGCTTTACCGGGACAGGGTTCTCCTACGAGCAGTACTTC
-,TRBJ1-4,TRBV5-6,-,CASSWGPGMGTSEKLFF,TGTGCCAGCAGCTGGGGGCCGGGGATGGGGACTAGTGAAAAACTGTTTTTT
-,TRBJ2-2,TRBV10-3,-,CAILRGGGELFF,TGTGCCATCCTAAGAGGCGGCGGGGAGCTGTTTTTT
many,TRBJ1-5,TRBV12-3/TRBV12-4,-,CASSSGGQPQHF,TGTGCCAGCAGCTCGGGGGGTCAGCCCCAGCATTTT
-,TRBJ1-2,TRBV7-3,TRBD1,CASSLIGRGQDLRSYGYTF,TGTGCCAGCAGCTTAATAGGGCGCGGACAGGACCTCAGGAGCTATGGCTACACCTTC
-,TRBJ1-1,TRBV5-1,-,CASSLDGGPAEAFF,TGCGCCAGCAGTTTGGACGGCGGGCCGGCTGAAGCTTTCTTT
-,TRBJ1-5,TRBV7-8,-,CASSGTGWNQPQHF,TGTGCCAGCAGTGGAACAGGGTGGAATCAGCCCCAGCATTTT
-,TRBJ1-5,TRBV19,TRBD1,CASKGQGARQPQHF,TGTGCCAGTAAGGGACAGGGGGCACGTCAGCCCCAGCATTTT
few,TRBJ1-6,TRBV7-2,-,CASSLPLNAGRRSPLHF,TGTGCCAGCAGCTTACCCCTAAACGCGGGGCGCCGTTCACCCCTCCACTTT
-,TRBJ1-3,TRBV30,-,CAWSVRIAWTGNTIYF,TGTGCCTGGAGTGTACGGATAGCTTGGACTGGAAACACCATATATTTT
-,TRBJ2-1,TRBV6-8,-,CASSSLAGDEQFF,TGTGCCAGCAGTTCCCTCGCAGGGGATGAGCAGTTCTTC
-,TRBJ2-7,TRBV6-5,-,CASFDDGGTNEQYF,TGTGCCAGCTTCGACGACGGCGGGACCAACGAGCAGTACTTC
-,TRBJ2-4,TRBV27,-,CASSLRTQYF,TGTGCCAGCAGTTTGAGGACTCAGTACTTC